This T cell receptor (beta chain) was retrieved from a study of OX40 agonist ivuxolimab in advanced cancers. Study details: A diagnosis of hepatocellular carcinoma, melanoma, renal cell or head and neck cancer was present in dose-escalation patients. Of the patients, three showed partial responses, one with hepatocellular carcinoma and two with cutaneous melanoma.

Germline CDR1 SEHNR, CDR2 FQNEAQ (reference sequence). V dropped 2 bases and J dropped 14 bases, with 10 bases sitting between them. The CDR3 is 12 amino acids. Concerning this clone: Its matching antigen is unknown.

Assay used: immunoSEQ multiplex PCR; TCRdb lists only in-frame clones, some missing. There are about 60,000 clones in the sample; about nine tenths occur only once, and approximately 1% lies in the top ten. Overall study findings and caveats: Mean expanded clone counts were higher in CD8+ than CD4+ T cells.

The TCR comes from an adult with an advanced solid tumor such as melanoma, head and neck, liver or kidney cancer. This sequence joins TRBV7-9 and TRBJ1-6, with unresolved D. The sample was CD4+ or CD8+ T cells sorted from blood, taken in a trial of the OX40 agonist ivuxolimab. In nucleotides, the CDR3 is TGTGCCAGCAGCTTAAACGAGGACTCCCTCCACTTT. Translated: CASSLNEDSLHF.